The TCR beta chain under discussion was sequenced for a study of CD8 T cells in ankylosing spondylitis. Broader study findings: Earlier reports found some motif variants in synovial fluid and blood in reactive arthritis. Disease-linked clones displayed a CD8+ phenotype and appeared relatively rarely in peripheral blood. Ankylosing spondylitis blood appeared to be characterized by a TCR beta motif of roughly eight highly homologous variants. In ankylosing spondylitis patients, matched synovial fluid reportedly showed significant enrichment of disease-linked clones.

This CDR3 is built from 13 residues. Trimming shortened V by 4 bases and J by 5 bases, and 12 bases separated the two germline ends. CDR1 and CDR2 (germline): DFQATT, SNEGSKA (reference sequence). In making TCR beta libraries, quantitative 5'-RACE with molecular barcodes was used. A single record per CDR3 protein comes from TCRdb applying MiXCR to the 5' RACE reads. The sample shows approximately 550,000 distinct CDR3 sequences, roughly 13% of them seen only once. This clonotype occurred a few times. The antigen remains undetermined. This TCR was sampled from a male donor with ankylosing spondylitis. The sample was blood, either unsorted or a sorted T cell fraction (not recorded which). This chain joins TRBV20-1 and TRBJ1-5; D is perhaps TRBD1 (6 bases). Here the CDR3 reads CSATRDKDQPQHF. The CDR3 coding sequence is TGCAGTGCTACCCGGGACAAGGATCAGCCCCAGCATTTT.